Shown below are 28 T cell receptor beta chains from a single sample sequenced in a study of cytomegalovirus exposure and HLA in healthy donors. PCR involved 60 Vbeta and 13 Jbeta primers. Method: immunoSEQ multiplex PCR; TCRdb's copy keeps in-frame clones and lacks some. The sample includes approximately 120,000 clones. Sample: PBMCs. Every receptor here comes from a man aged 35 to 55 in good health and CMV-seronegative.

This sequence joins TRBV6-5 and TRBJ1-5, with D possibly being TRBD1 (5 bases). The CDR3 runs to 13 residues. Trimming took off 4 bases at V and 5 bases at J, with 9 bases between the two ends. The germline V gene encodes CDR1 MNHEY and CDR2 SVGAGI. CDR3 sequence: CASSSQGYQPQHF. The CDR3 nucleotides read TGTGCCAGCAGTTCTCAGGGCTATCAGCCCCAGCATTTT.

The chain couples TRBV19 to TRBJ2-5; D is unresolved. This CDR3 comprises 12 residues. The V end lost 5 bases, the J end lost 5 bases, and 9 bases lay between the germline ends. Germline V gives CDR1 LNHDA, CDR2 SQIVND (reference sequence). The CDR3 DNA sequence: TGTGCCAGTAGTGCCGGAGCGGAGACCCAGTACTTC. Encoded protein: CASSAGAETQYF.

The chain links TRBV9 to TRBJ2-7; the match to TRBD2 covers 15 bases. Trimming at V came to 4 bases and at J to 9 bases, leaving 8 bases not matched to a gene. Germline values: CDR1 SGDLS, CDR2 YYNGEE. The CDR3 has 15 amino acids. The CDR3: CASSPGTSGRRVQYF. In nucleotides, the CDR3 is TGTGCCAGCAGCCCCGGGACTAGCGGGAGGAGGGTGCAGTACTTC. Looking up the rest from reference TRBV9 and TRBJ2-7 gives the full variable domain: DSGVTQTPKHLITATGQRVTLRCSPRSGDLSVYWYQQSLDQGLQFLIQYYNGEERAKGNILERFSAQQFPDLHSELNLSSLELGDSALYFCASSPGTSGRRVQYFGPGTRLTVT.

J is TRBJ2-7 and V is TRBV7-9; 9 bases fit TRBD2. CDR1 is SEHNR and CDR2 is FQNEAQ in the germline V gene (reference sequence). The CDR3 extends over 17 amino acids. V was clipped by 1 base and J by 0 bases; unmatched bases: 7. The CDR3 is CASSLGGLADSSYEQYF. Here the CDR3 DNA reads TGTGCCAGCAGCTTAGGGGGACTAGCAGATAGCTCCTACGAGCAGTACTTC.

The chain couples TRBV28 to TRBJ1-1; TRBD1 aligns across 8 bases. The CDR3 consists of 15 residues. Germline V gene lookup returns CDR1 MDHEN and CDR2 SYDVKM. J gave up 0 bases and V 5 bases, and 5 bases lay outside the gene matches. The CDR3 region is CASSPPDRVNTEAFF. The CDR3, as DNA: TGTGCCAGCAGTCCCCCGGACAGGGTGAACACTGAAGCTTTCTTT.

The chain is built from TRBV5-6 and TRBJ2-1, with TRBD2 matching 7 bases. The germline V gene encodes CDR1 SGHDT and CDR2 YYEEEE. This CDR3 spans 18 amino acids. The V and J ends lost 4 bases and 7 bases, in that order; junction bases with no gene match: 20. This CDR3 reads CASSAAGEAASFFNEQFF. The CDR3 nucleotides are TGTGCCAGCAGCGCTGCGGGGGAAGCGGCTAGCTTTTTTAATGAGCAGTTCTTC.

The genes are TRBV29-1 and TRBJ2-1; maybe TRBD2 (6 bases). The V end lost 6 bases, the J end lost 4 bases, and 13 bases lay between the germline ends. Looked up from germline, CDR1 is SQVTM and CDR2 is ANQGSEA. This CDR3 is built from 13 residues. The CDR3 here is CSVDGTGYNEQFF. The CDR3 DNA is TGCAGCGTCGACGGGACTGGTTACAATGAGCAGTTCTTC.

The V call is TRBV5-4, the J call TRBJ1-1; 9 bases agree with TRBD1. The CDR3 is 16 amino acids. Germline V CDR1 and CDR2: SGHNT, YYREEE (reference sequence). V lost 4 bases to trimming and J lost 5 bases; unmatched junction nucleotides: 12. The CDR3 bases are TGTGCCAGCAGCCCGGGGACAGGGAAGACCGCGACTGAAGCTTTCTTT. This translates into CASSPGTGKTATEAFF.

This chain joins TRBV11-3 and TRBJ2-7, with 7 positions matching TRBD1. CDR3 length: 15 residues. The V gene's germline CDR1 is SGHNT and CDR2 YENEEA. The trim removed 5 bases at V and 3 bases at J, leaving 10 bases unmatched. CDR3 coding DNA: TGTGCCAGCAGCCAAGGAGAGACAGGGTACTACGAGCAGTACTTC. Amino acid sequence: CASSQGETGYYEQYF. The entire variable domain, with the rest obtained from reference TRBV11-3 and TRBJ2-7, is as follows: EAGVVQSPRYKIIEKKQPVAFWCNPISGHNTLYWYLQNLGQGPELLIRYENEEAVDDSQLPKDRFSAERLKGVDSTLKIQPAELGDSAVYLCASSQGETGYYEQYFGPGTRLTVT.

This rearrangement joins TRBV5-1 to TRBJ2-1, with D perhaps TRBD1 (5 bases). Trimming cost V 4 bases and J 9 bases, with 17 bases left between them. The CDR3 spans 14 residues. In germline, CDR1 is SGHRS, CDR2 YFSETQ. Here the CDR3 DNA reads TGCGCCAGCAGCCTACCTCTCCTGGGGCGTGAGCAGTTCTTC. Translated, it gives CASSLPLLGREQFF.

The chain has TRBV11-2 and TRBJ1-6; D perhaps matches TRBD1 (5 bases). The CDR3 extends over 13 amino acids. Trimming pared 5 bases from V and 7 bases from J, leaving 9 bases between. Germline V gene lookup returns CDR1 SGHAT and CDR2 FQNNGV. CDR3 sequence: CASSPGGNSPLHF. The CDR3 DNA reads TGTGCCAGCAGCCCGGGGGGGAATTCACCCCTCCACTTT.

The chain carries TRBV29-1 and TRBJ2-1; tentatively, D is TRBD1 (6 bases). Looked up from germline, CDR1 is SQVTM and CDR2 is ANQGSEA. There are 11 residues in the CDR3. V dropped 5 bases and J dropped 6 bases, with 8 bases sitting between them. DNA for the CDR3: TGCAGCGTTCTGACAGGCAATGAGCAGTTCTTC. Translated, it gives CSVLTGNEQFF.

CDR3 sequence: CAASRGFFETQYF. The CDR3 DNA reads as TGTGCCGCATCTAGGGGGTTTTTCGAGACCCAGTACTTC. V usage is TRBV6-5 and J usage is TRBJ2-5, with D perhaps TRBD1 (6 bases). Trimming took off 11 bases at V and 5 bases at J, with 18 bases between the two ends. Germline CDR1 MNHEY, CDR2 SVGAGI. The CDR3 has 13 amino acids.

CDR3 nucleotides: TGTGCCAGCAGGGTCGGGACTTCAAACACCGGGGAGCTGTTTTTT. This codes for CASRVGTSNTGELFF. The chain has TRBV27 and TRBJ2-2; D is perhaps TRBD2 (6 bases). V lost 6 bases and J lost 2, with 13 bases in between. Germline assignment: CDR1 MNHEY and CDR2 SMNVEV (reference sequence). This CDR3 has 15 amino acids.

The chain employs TRBV4-2 and TRBJ2-7; D call uncertain. Germline V gene data show CDR1 as LGHNA and CDR2 as YNFKEQ. V was trimmed by 1 base and J by 3 bases, leaving 16 bases between them. This CDR3 is built from 16 residues. The CDR3 protein is CASSQAQDGQNYEQYF. The CDR3 DNA follows: TGTGCCAGCAGCCAAGCCCAGGATGGGCAAAACTACGAGCAGTACTTC.

The V call is TRBV7-3, the J call TRBJ2-1, with 14 bases identical to TRBD2. Germline values: CDR1 SGHTA, CDR2 FQGTGA. There are 16 residues in the CDR3. J was trimmed by 8 bases and V by 5 bases; bases with no gene match: 8. CDR3 coding DNA: TGTGCCAGCAGCCGGGGACTAGCGGGAGAGGCATATGAGCAGTTCTTC. This gives the protein CASSRGLAGEAYEQFF. The variable domain in full, with the rest retrieved from reference TRBV7-3 and TRBJ2-1, is GAGVSQTPSNKVTEKGKYVELRCDPISGHTALYWYRQSLGQGPEFLIYFQGTGAADDSGLPNDRFFAVRPEGSVSTLKIQRTERGDSAVYLCASSRGLAGEAYEQFFGPGTRLTVL.

V gene TRBV28 combines with J gene TRBJ2-7; a weak D match, TRBD1 (6 bases). There are 12 residues in the CDR3. Trimming shortened V by 1 base and J by 12 bases, and 13 bases separated the two germline ends. Germline-derived CDR1 and CDR2 are MDHEN and SYDVKM. The CDR3 DNA reads TGTGCCAGCAGTTTATTAGGGGGAACTGGGTACTTC. This sequence encodes CASSLLGGTGYF.

The genes are TRBV13 and TRBJ2-7; 11 bases align to TRBD2. Looked up from germline, CDR1 is PRHDT and CDR2 is FYEKMQ (reference sequence). The CDR3 loop spans 17 amino acids. J gave up 2 bases and V 6 bases, and 12 bases lay outside the gene matches. The CDR3 nucleotides are TGTGCCAGCAGACAGACTAGCGGGGAGAGACCAGCCTACGAGCAGTACTTC. Translation: CASRQTSGERPAYEQYF.

The chain combines TRBV7-2 with TRBJ1-5, with a weak D call TRBD1 (6 bases). Germline CDR1 is SGHTA and CDR2 is FQGNSA. CDR3 length equals 15 residues. The V end lost 4 bases, the J end lost 6 bases, and 16 bases lay between the germline ends. The CDR3 loop reads CASSSDRTPSQPQHF. As DNA, the CDR3 is TGTGCCAGCAGCTCCGACAGGACGCCAAGTCAGCCCCAGCATTTT.

The rearrangement uses TRBV4-2 and TRBJ2-2; 9 nucleotides align to TRBD1. Trimming took 4 bases from V and 6 from J; bases not matched to a gene: 9. CDR1 and CDR2 from the germline V gene are LGHNA and YNFKEQ. CDR3 length equals 16 residues. In nucleotides, the CDR3 is TGTGCCAGCAGCCCCGAAGGACAGGGGAGCCCCGGGGAGCTGTTTTTT. Protein sequence: CASSPEGQGSPGELFF.

The chain uses TRBV11-2 and TRBJ2-1; the D gene is possibly TRBD1 (6 bases). CDR1 and CDR2 from the germline V gene are SGHAT and FQNNGV. The ends were cut back, 5 bases at V and 0 bases at J, with 14 bases in the middle. The CDR3 sequence is 16 residues long. Here the CDR3 reads CASSPGAVSSYNEQFF. The CDR3 DNA sequence: TGTGCCAGCAGCCCAGGGGCGGTCAGCTCCTACAATGAGCAGTTCTTC.

V is TRBV5-1 and J is TRBJ2-7; 12 nucleotides match TRBD2. The germline V gene encodes CDR1 SGHRS and CDR2 YFSETQ. With V trimmed by 0 bases and J by 2 bases, 0 bases remained unmatched. The CDR3 runs to 15 residues. CDR3 amino acids: CASSLGTSGTYEQYF. The CDR3 coding sequence is TGCGCCAGCAGCTTGGGGACTAGCGGGACCTACGAGCAGTACTTC.

DNA for the CDR3: TGTGCCAGCCTTTCCGGGGGCTACGAGCAGTACTTC. Its translation: CASLSGGYEQYF. The gene calls are TRBV7-9 and TRBJ2-7, with D possibly being TRBD2 (6 bases). V lost 8 bases and J lost 3, with 11 bases in between. This CDR3 spans 12 amino acids. CDR1 is SEHNR and CDR2 is FQNEAQ in the germline V gene (reference sequence).

V usage is TRBV10-3 and J usage is TRBJ2-7, with 7 bases aligning to TRBD1. The V gene end was trimmed by 3 bases and the J gene end by 3 bases; junction bases not matched to a gene: 8. Germline CDR1 is ENHRY and CDR2 is SYGVKD. The CDR3 has 15 residues. Written as DNA, the CDR3 is TGTGCCATCAGTGAACCGGGACAGACCTACTACGAGCAGTACTTC. It is translated as CAISEPGQTYYEQYF.

In DNA form, the CDR3 reads TGTGCCTGGAGTGTACCGGGACAGATCACCGGGGAGCTGTTTTTT. Translation: CAWSVPGQITGELFF. This chain links TRBV30 with TRBJ2-2; 7 nucleotides align to TRBD1. Trimming at V came to 0 bases and at J to 4 bases, leaving 5 bases not matched to a gene. The CDR3 totals 15 residues. Germline lookup yields CDR1 GTSNPN and CDR2 SVGIG (reference sequence).

The chain has TRBV2 and TRBJ1-2, with TRBD1 matching 7 bases. This CDR3 has 14 residues. Germline loops: CDR1 SNHLY, CDR2 FYNNEI. Trimming took 7 bases from V and 4 from J; bases not matched to a gene: 9. The CDR3 protein is CASKQGPILYGYTF. CDR3 nucleotides: TGTGCCAGCAAACAGGGGCCGATCCTCTATGGCTACACCTTC.

The chain has TRBV5-4 and TRBJ2-5, with D possibly TRBD2 on 5 matching bases. The CDR3 is 14 residues long. CDR1 SGHNT and CDR2 YYREEE come from the germline V gene (reference sequence). V was cut by 0 bases and J by 5 bases, with 11 bases left in between. The CDR3 nucleotides are TGTGCCAGCAGCTTGGCCGGGGTCGGGGAGACCCAGTACTTC. It translates to CASSLAGVGETQYF.

The chain is built from TRBV28 and TRBJ1-2, with D hard to call. Germline V lookup: CDR1 MDHEN, CDR2 SYDVKM. Trimming left V 1 base short and J 7 bases short, with 7 bases between. The CDR3 has 12 residues. The CDR3 region has the DNA TGTGCCAGCAGTTTATCAAGCGGTGGCTACACCTTC. This translates into CASSLSSGGYTF.